The 20 T cell receptor beta chains below all came from one sample that was sequenced in a study of cytomegalovirus exposure and HLA in healthy donors. This table comes from immunoSEQ multiplex PCR, and its TCRdb copy is limited to in-frame clones, with some not included. The profile shows around 120,000 clones, over 75% of them singletons. Sequencing was carried out using PBMCs. The receptors here all came from a woman younger than 35 in good health and CMV-seropositive.

The V call is TRBV5-1, the J call TRBJ2-1, with TRBD1 identical over 8 bases. Per the germline V gene, CDR1 is SGHRS and CDR2 is YFSETQ. Trimming cost V 1 base and J 7 bases; bases outside gene matches: 10. The CDR3 sequence is 16 residues long. CDR3 nucleotides: TGCGCCAGCAGCTTGTTCGGCACAGGGGGACAGAATGAGCAGTTCTTC. Residues: CASSLFGTGGQNEQFF.

CDR3 nucleotides: TGTGCCTGGACAGCGACCTACGAGCAGTACTTC. Its protein product is CAWTATYEQYF. This sequence joins TRBV2 and TRBJ2-7, with D perhaps matching TRBD1 (6 bases). Germline CDR1 is SNHLY and CDR2 is FYNNEI. This CDR3 is built from 11 residues. Deletions cut 11 bases from V and 2 bases from J, with 10 bases between.

This rearrangement joins TRBV19 to TRBJ1-5; 7 bases match TRBD1. CDR3 length: 15 residues. V shed 7 bases, J shed 4 bases, and the junction held 10 bases outside the gene matches. Germline loops: CDR1 LNHDA, CDR2 SQIVND (reference sequence). CDR3 sequence: CASNPGQDSNQPQHF. DNA of the CDR3: TGTGCCAGTAACCCTGGACAGGATAGTAATCAGCCCCAGCATTTT.

The chain joins TRBV6-6 to TRBJ1-4; the D is unclear. This CDR3 contains 16 residues. Germline loops: CDR1 MNHNY, CDR2 SVGAGI (reference sequence). Trimming stripped 5 bases from V and 3 bases from J, with 16 bases between. The CDR3 DNA reads TGTGCCAGCAGTGCCGGGGAGCAGGAGGCTAATGAAAAACTGTTTTTT. Amino acids: CASSAGEQEANEKLFF.

V and J are TRBV6-5 and TRBJ2-3; D possibly corresponds to TRBD1 (6 bases). Looked up from germline, CDR1 is MNHEY and CDR2 is SVGAGI. The V gene lost 4 bases and the J gene lost 2 bases, with 7 bases spanning the gap. This CDR3 is 13 amino acids long. This CDR3 is CASSWTDTDTQYF. The CDR3 coding sequence is TGTGCCAGCAGTTGGACAGACACAGATACGCAGTATTTT.

The chain links TRBV5-1 to TRBJ1-1; possible D gene TRBD1, 5 bases. The CDR3 length is 14 residues. Per the germline V gene, CDR1 is SGHRS and CDR2 is YFSETQ. Between the trimmed V and J ends, which lost 2 bases and 0 bases, there was a span of 8 bases. The CDR3: CASSFTGLNTEAFF. The CDR3 DNA sequence: TGCGCCAGCAGCTTCACAGGATTGAACACTGAAGCTTTCTTT.

This clone has just a few counts. This chain joins TRBV19 and TRBJ2-7; 8 nucleotides line up with TRBD1. V gave up 5 bases and J gave up 3 bases; unmatched junction bases: 3. The CDR3 runs to 13 residues. The V gene's germline CDR1 is LNHDA and CDR2 SQIVND (reference sequence). CDR3 in DNA: TGTGCCAGTAGTGATGGACAGGGCTACGAGCAGTACTTC. This encodes CASSDGQGYEQYF.

The table lists this clone with a few counts. The V and J genes are TRBV10-1 and TRBJ2-7; D unresolved. The CDR3 sequence is 14 residues long. Germline V lookup: CDR1 WNHNN, CDR2 SYGVQD (reference sequence). V was clipped by 10 bases and J by 4 bases, with 20 bases between them. The CDR3 coding sequence is TGCGCCATCCACCGGCGGTCAAAAGCGTACGAGCAGTACTTC. It encodes CAIHRRSKAYEQYF.

This clone was seen only once. The CDR3, as DNA: TGTGCCAGCTCACCACTCGAACATAGCAATCAGCCCCAGCATTTT. This translates into CASSPLEHSNQPQHF. The chain couples TRBV18 to TRBJ1-5, with D unresolved. V was trimmed by 1 base and J by 0 bases, leaving 7 bases between them. CDR1 and CDR2 from the germline V gene are KGHSH and LQKENI. This CDR3 region has 15 residues.

About this clone: Other DNA sequences in this specimen translate into the identical CDR3. The rearrangement joins TRBV9 to TRBJ2-5, with 7 positions matching TRBD2. The germline CDR1 and CDR2 sequences are SGDLS and YYNGEE. This CDR3 region has 13 residues. With 0 bases clipped from V and 5 bases from J, the junction kept 1 base outside the gene matches. The CDR3 DNA is TGTGCCAGCAGCGTAGTGGGGGGGGAGACCCAGTACTTC. Protein sequence: CASSVVGGETQYF. Full variable domain (outside the CDR3, taken from reference TRBV9 and TRBJ2-5): DSGVTQTPKHLITATGQRVTLRCSPRSGDLSVYWYQQSLDQGLQFLIQYYNGEERAKGNILERFSAQQFPDLHSELNLSSLELGDSALYFCASSVVGGETQYFGPGTRLLVL.

The chain recombines TRBV13 with TRBJ2-2; 13 bases align to TRBD2. Germline lookup yields CDR1 PRHDT and CDR2 FYEKMQ (reference sequence). V lost 4 bases to trimming and J lost 5 bases; unmatched junction nucleotides: 7. This CDR3 has 17 residues. The CDR3 region has the DNA TGTGCCAGCAGCTCCCCCGGACTAGCGGGAGCAACCGGGGAGCTGTTTTTT. Translated: CASSSPGLAGATGELFF. The variable domain in full, completed from reference TRBV13 and TRBJ2-2, reads AAGVIQSPRHLIKEKRETATLKCYPIPRHDTVYWYQQGPGQDPQFLISFYEKMQSDKGSIPDRFSAQQFSDYHSELNMSSLELGDSALYFCASSSPGLAGATGELFFGEGSRLTVL.

This clone was seen just once. This chain uses TRBV29-1 with TRBJ2-3, with D perhaps TRBD2 (6 bases). Germline lookup yields CDR1 SQVTM and CDR2 ANQGSEA. The CDR3 loop spans 13 amino acids. Trimming took 3 bases from V and 6 from J, leaving 13 bases between them. The CDR3 nucleotides are TGCAGCGTTGAGGAGGGATCGTCCGATACGCAGTATTTT. It codes for CSVEEGSSDTQYF.

The CDR3 region has the DNA TGTGCCAGCAGCCAGACAGGGGGGACTGAAGCTTTCTTT. Encoded protein: CASSQTGGTEAFF. This chain connects TRBV7-9 to TRBJ1-1; 9 bases line up with TRBD1. CDR3 size: 13 residues. Germline loops: CDR1 SEHNR, CDR2 FQNEAQ (reference sequence). V trimming: 5 bases; J trimming: 5 bases; junction bases outside the gene matches: 3.

The chain links TRBV7-2 to TRBJ2-7, with TRBD2 matching over 10 bases. V lost 4 bases, J lost 4 bases, and 10 bases stayed unmatched. Germline assignment: CDR1 SGHTA and CDR2 FQGNSA. The CDR3 has 16 residues. CDR3: CASSSDLAGARYEQYF. CDR3 bases: TGTGCCAGCAGCTCTGACCTAGCGGGAGCGAGATACGAGCAGTACTTC. The full variable domain, rest sourced from reference TRBV7-2 and TRBJ2-7, is GAGVSQSPSNKVTEKGKDVELRCDPISGHTALYWYRQSLGQGLEFLIYFQGNSAPDKSGLPSDRFSAERTGGSVSTLTIQRTQQEDSAVYLCASSSDLAGARYEQYFGPGTRLTVT.

The rearrangement joins TRBV29-1 to TRBJ2-3; 9 nucleotides line up with TRBD2. Trimming cost V 8 bases and J 2 bases; bases outside gene matches: 8. There are 14 residues in the CDR3. CDR1 is SQVTM, CDR2 ANQGSEA, per germline. In DNA, the CDR3 is TGCAGCCTGAAGGTAGCGGGAGCCACAGATACGCAGTATTTT. It encodes CSLKVAGATDTQYF.

The genes are TRBV9 and TRBJ1-2; TRBD1 aligns across 12 bases. CDR1 and CDR2 (germline): SGDLS, YYNGEE. The CDR3 has 16 amino acids. V trimming: 3 bases; J trimming: 7 bases; junction bases outside the gene matches: 10. The CDR3 region is CASSAPRGQGAFGYTF. Written as DNA, the CDR3 is TGTGCCAGCAGCGCCCCCAGGGGACAGGGGGCTTTTGGCTACACCTTC.

V usage is TRBV6-1 and J usage is TRBJ2-5, with 9 nucleotides matching TRBD2. This CDR3 has 17 residues. The germline V gene has CDR1 MNHNS and CDR2 SASEGT. The junction had 11 bases not matched to a gene; V was cut back by 1 base and J by 5 bases. The DNA of the CDR3 is TGTGCCAGCAGTGAAGGGGTAGGAGCGGGGGGTCGGGAGACCCAGTACTTC. This encodes CASSEGVGAGGRETQYF.

CDR3 amino acids: CASKQGPKEQYF. The CDR3 nucleotides are TGTGCCAGCAAACAGGGGCCGAAAGAGCAGTACTTC. This chain uses TRBV6-5 with TRBJ2-7, with TRBD1 matching over 7 bases. V was clipped by 7 bases and J by 7 bases; unmatched bases: 7. Germline V CDR1 and CDR2: MNHEY, SVGAGI. The CDR3 is 12 residues long.

The CDR3 coding sequence is TGTGCCAGCAGCTTAGCGGCACACGCTTTCTTT. This sequence encodes CASSLAAHAFF. The V call is TRBV7-9, the J call TRBJ1-1, with unresolved D. The CDR3 is 11 amino acids. The germline gives CDR1 SEHNR, CDR2 FQNEAQ (reference sequence). V dropped 0 bases and J dropped 11 bases, with 7 bases sitting between them.

The chain couples TRBV19 to TRBJ2-1; no reliable D call. The CDR3 length is 14 residues. Germline V CDR1 and CDR2: LNHDA, SQIVND (reference sequence). Trimming left V 4 bases short and J 0 bases short, with 7 bases between. The chain's CDR3 is CASSRPGSYNEQFF. The CDR3 nucleotides read TGTGCCAGTAGTAGGCCGGGCTCCTACAATGAGCAGTTCTTC.